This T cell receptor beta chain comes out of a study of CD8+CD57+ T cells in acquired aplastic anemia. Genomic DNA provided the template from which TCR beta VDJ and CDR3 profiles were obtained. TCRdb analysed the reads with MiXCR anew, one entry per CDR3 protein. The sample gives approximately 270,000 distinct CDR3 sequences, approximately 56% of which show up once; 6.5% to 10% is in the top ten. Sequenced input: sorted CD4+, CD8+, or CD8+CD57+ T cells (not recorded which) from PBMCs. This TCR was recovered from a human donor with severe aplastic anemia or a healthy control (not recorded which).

The CDR3 DNA reads as TGTGCCATCAGTTCCGGGCGGGAGCAGTTCTTC. Translated: CAISSGREQFF. J is TRBJ2-1 and V is TRBV10-3; D call uncertain. V was cut by 5 bases and J by 10 bases, with 9 bases left in between. Germline assignment: CDR1 ENHRY and CDR2 SYGVKD. CDR3 length equals 11 residues.